This T cell receptor (beta chain) was recorded in a study of CD8+CD57+ T cells in acquired aplastic anemia. Study at large: Sorted CD4+ and CD8+ cell DNA averaged about 3.5 ug. Study results and limitations: Between the patient and control groups, CD8+ Simpson's diversity did not differ significantly. Patients and controls shared under 35 CD8+ CDR3 sequences, which appeared highly expressed in patients and within their immunodominant clones.

CDR3 length: 14 residues. In germline, CDR1 is KGHDR, CDR2 SFDVKD. Trimming cost V 2 bases and J 2 bases, with 5 bases left between them. At least ten counts were recorded for this clonotype. The antigen remains unidentified. The study profiled TCR beta VDJ and CDR3 using genomic DNA as template. A single record per CDR3 protein comes from TCRdb applying MiXCR to the reads. The repertoire has approximately 130,000 distinct CDR3 sequences, 45% to 60% of them found once; the top ten carry under 35%. In patients chosen for sequencing, flow cytometry had shown CD8+CD57+ cell expansion. V and J are TRBV24-1 and TRBJ2-2; D is undetermined. The sample consisted of sorted CD4+, CD8+, or CD8+CD57+ T cells (not recorded which) from PBMCs. The receptor's source is a human donor with aplastic anemia. CDR3 loop: CATSDSRNTGELFF. The DNA for the CDR3 is TGTGCCACCAGTGATTCAAGAAACACCGGGGAGCTGTTTTTT.